The 12 T cell receptor beta chains reported below all come from one sample, sequenced in a study of blood T cell repertoires in COVID-19. The repertoire was sequenced with immunoSEQ multiplex PCR; TCRdb's copy has only in-frame clones and lacks some. Found here are around 82,000 clones, around 89% of them singletons; the top ten hold around 12%. Sequencing was carried out using peripheral blood. The receptor source for this set is a man between 65 and 80 years old with active or convalescent COVID-19.

The chain uses TRBV5-4 and TRBJ2-2, with 7 bases fitting TRBD2. The CDR3 runs to 16 residues. Germline V gene data show CDR1 as SGHNT and CDR2 as YYREEE (reference sequence). V trimming: 4 bases; J trimming: 8 bases; junction bases outside the gene matches: 14. CDR3 region: CASSPVAGRQYGELFF. Written as DNA, the CDR3 is TGTGCCAGCAGCCCAGTAGCGGGCCGGCAGTATGGGGAGCTGTTTTTT.

The chain links TRBV5-1 to TRBJ1-3, with D possibly being TRBD1 (6 bases). With 2 bases removed from V and 0 bases from J, the gap between germline ends came to 12 bases. The CDR3 loop spans 16 amino acids. Germline V CDR1 and CDR2: SGHRS, YFSETQ. In DNA form, the CDR3 reads TGCGCCAGCAGCTTAGGGACAAGGCTCTCTGGAAACACCATATATTTT. This gives the protein CASSLGTRLSGNTIYF.

This clone was counted a single time. CDR3 sequence (DNA): TGTGCCAGCAGCCAACAGGGGACAGGGGGCTACGAGCAGTACTTC. It is translated as CASSQQGTGGYEQYF. The chain uses TRBV4-2 and TRBJ2-7; 11 positions agree with TRBD1. This CDR3 has 15 residues. The trim removed 2 bases at V and 3 bases at J, leaving 3 bases unmatched. Germline CDR1 and CDR2: LGHNA and YNFKEQ.

This clone was detected once. V is TRBV3-1 (or the pseudogene TRBV3-2) and J is TRBJ1-1; D is possibly TRBD1 (5 bases). Germline values: CDR1 LGHDT, CDR2 YNNKEL (reference sequence). Trimming removed 0 bases from V and 0 bases from J, with 17 bases in between. The CDR3 loop spans 18 amino acids. The CDR3 nucleotides are TGTGCCAGCAGCCAAGATAGGGGCCGGAAATTGCTGAACACTGAAGCTTTCTTT. Its protein is CASSQDRGRKLLNTEAFF.

This CDR3 is CASRPGQGASNQPQHF. In DNA, the CDR3 is TGTGCCAGTAGGCCGGGACAGGGGGCGAGCAATCAGCCCCAGCATTTT. The V gene is TRBV19, the J gene TRBJ1-5; 12 bases are a match to TRBD1. The CDR3 covers 16 residues. Germline CDR1 and CDR2: LNHDA and SQIVND (reference sequence). V lost 6 bases to trimming and J lost 1 base; unmatched junction nucleotides: 4.

V gene TRBV11-2 combines with J gene TRBJ1-2; TRBD1 agrees at 10 bases. CDR3 size: 17 residues. V lost 1 base to trimming and J lost 0 bases; unmatched junction nucleotides: 5. CDR1 is SGHAT, CDR2 FQNNGV, per germline. The CDR3 DNA reads as TGTGCCAGCAGCTTAGGCGACGGGACAGGGGCTAACTATGGCTACACCTTC. Translated: CASSLGDGTGANYGYTF.

The chain joins TRBV6-5 to TRBJ1-2, with D tentatively TRBD1 (6 bases). The germline CDR1 and CDR2 sequences are MNHEY and SVGAGI. This CDR3 has 15 residues. V gave up 2 bases and J gave up 3 bases, with 13 bases separating them. CDR3 in DNA: TGTGCCAGCAGTTACGATGGGACATCAGACTATGGCTACACCTTC. Protein: CASSYDGTSDYGYTF.

In nucleotides, the CDR3 is TGCGCCAGCAGTGAGTCACTCTCTGGAAACACCATATATTTT. It codes for CASSESLSGNTIYF. The chain combines TRBV10-1 with TRBJ1-3; D not resolved. This CDR3 region has 14 residues. V was clipped by 0 bases and J by 0 bases, with 3 bases between them. The germline gives CDR1 WNHNN, CDR2 SYGVQD (reference sequence).

The chain has TRBV4-1 and TRBJ2-2; no clear D gene. Germline V gene data show CDR1 as MGHRA and CDR2 as YSYEKL. This CDR3 contains 15 residues. V gave up 0 bases and J gave up 3 bases, with 8 bases separating them. CDR3 loop: CASSQDLAHTGELFF. As DNA, the CDR3 is TGCGCCAGCAGCCAAGATTTGGCCCACACCGGGGAGCTGTTTTTT.

This clone has only a few counts. The CDR3 region is CASSPVGSFNQPQHF. DNA for the CDR3: TGTGCCAGCAGTCCCGTGGGCAGTTTCAATCAGCCCCAGCATTTT. The chain joins TRBV28 to TRBJ1-5; no clear D. Per germline, CDR1 MDHEN and CDR2 SYDVKM. V gave up 5 bases and J gave up 3 bases, with 14 bases separating them. The CDR3 runs 15 residues.

The rearrangement uses TRBV4-2 and TRBJ2-7; the match to TRBD2 covers 13 bases. The CDR3 length is 18 residues. With 1 base clipped from V and 0 bases from J, the junction kept 6 bases outside the gene matches. Germline V gene lookup returns CDR1 LGHNA and CDR2 YNFKEQ. CDR3 protein: CASSQGTSGGLVSYEQYF. The CDR3 nucleotides read TGTGCCAGCAGCCAAGGGACTAGCGGGGGTCTTGTCTCCTACGAGCAGTACTTC.

The sample holds one count of this clone. V usage is TRBV18 and J usage is TRBJ2-4, with TRBD1 matching 7 bases. There are 15 residues in the CDR3. Germline lookup yields CDR1 KGHSH and CDR2 LQKENI. V lost 3 bases to trimming and J lost 2 bases; unmatched junction nucleotides: 4. CDR3 loop: CASSPRGTPKNIQYF. CDR3 bases: TGTGCCAGCTCACCCAGGGGGACCCCCAAAAACATTCAGTACTTC.